The entry below describes one TCR beta chain. Looked up from germline, CDR1 is SGHAT and CDR2 is FQNNGV. CDR3 length equals 15 residues. V was cut by 2 bases and J by 6 bases, with 16 bases left in between. This sample was included in a study of control samples from healthy donors and cancer patients. Profiling relied on immunoSEQ multiplex PCR, and the TCRdb table lists in-frame clones only, not all of them. The table records around 40,000 clones, approximately 90% of them present only once. Sequenced: PBMCs. The clonotype was recovered from a woman aged 40 to 55 with head and neck cancer. This chain links TRBV11-2 with TRBJ1-2; tentative D call: TRBD1 (6 bases). This chain's CDR3 is CASSLTSRGADGYTF. As DNA, the CDR3 is TGTGCCAGCAGCTTAACCTCCAGGGGTGCAGATGGCTACACCTTC.